This TCR beta chain was found in a study of T cell responses to AZD1222 COVID-19 vaccine. Study findings and constraints: Possibly, clonal diversity was underestimated; donors were largely white British and included more females.

Generated by immunoSEQ multiplex PCR, the TCRdb table keeps only in-frame clones and is missing some. Of 130,000 to 150,000 clones detected, 80% to 95% appear once; the ten largest clones hold roughly 1.8%. Of note for this clone: The antigen is not known.

Between the trimmed V and J ends, which lost 5 bases and 5 bases, there was a span of 10 bases. The CDR3 is 12 amino acids. Germline V lookup: CDR1 SGHRS, CDR2 YFSETQ. Sequencing was performed on peripheral blood, taken on day 0 of AZD1222 vaccination. The sequence derives from an adult in good health. The chain employs TRBV5-1 and TRBJ1-1; D perhaps matches TRBD1 (5 bases). The CDR3: CASRRWGTEAFF. The CDR3 DNA follows: TGCGCCAGCAGACGTTGGGGGACTGAAGCTTTCTTT.